The 2 T cell receptor beta chains reported below all come from one sample, sequenced in a study of blood T cell repertoires in COVID-19. Data came from immunoSEQ multiplex PCR; TCRdb stores just in-frame clones and leaves some out. The sample lists a few hundred thousand clones; less than 85% were seen once. The source material was peripheral blood. The origin of the receptors is a woman in her seventies with acute or convalescent COVID-19.

This chain connects TRBV7-2 to TRBJ1-4; possibly TRBD1 for D (6 bases). Deletions cut 5 bases from V and 8 bases from J, with 15 bases between. The CDR3 is 14 amino acids. Germline CDR1 is SGHTA and CDR2 is FQGNSA. For the CDR3, the DNA is TGTGCCAGCAGCCAAATCCCGAGGGGGGAAAAACTGTTTTTT. As protein: CASSQIPRGEKLFF.

The sample holds one count of this clone. The CDR3 DNA sequence: TGTGCCAGCAGCCAAACAGGCTCCCCTGGAAACACCATATATTTT. This sequence encodes CASSQTGSPGNTIYF. V usage is TRBV14 and J usage is TRBJ1-3; D is possibly TRBD1 (5 bases). The CDR3 loop spans 15 amino acids. Germline CDR1 reads SGHDN; CDR2 reads FVKESK. Trimming left V 2 bases short and J 2 bases short, with 10 bases between. Looking up the rest from reference TRBV14 and TRBJ1-3 gives the full variable domain: EAGVTQFPSHSVIEKGQTVTLRCDPISGHDNLYWYRRVMGKEIKFLLHFVKESKQDESGMPNNRFLAERTGGTYSTLKVQPAELEDSGVYFCASSQTGSPGNTIYFGEGSWLTVV.